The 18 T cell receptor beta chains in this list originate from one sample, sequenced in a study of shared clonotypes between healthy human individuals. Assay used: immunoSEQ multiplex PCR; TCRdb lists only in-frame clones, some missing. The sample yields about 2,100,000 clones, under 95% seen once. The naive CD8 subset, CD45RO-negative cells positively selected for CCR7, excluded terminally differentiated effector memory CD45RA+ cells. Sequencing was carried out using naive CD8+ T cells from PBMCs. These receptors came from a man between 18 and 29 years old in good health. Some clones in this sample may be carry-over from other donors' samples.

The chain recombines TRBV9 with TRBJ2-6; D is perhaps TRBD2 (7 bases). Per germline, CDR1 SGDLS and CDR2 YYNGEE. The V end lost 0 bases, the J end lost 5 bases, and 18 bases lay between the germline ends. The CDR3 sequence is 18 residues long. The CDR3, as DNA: TGTGCCAGCAGCGTAGAGGGACATAGGGGAGGGAGGGCCAACGTCCTGACTTTC. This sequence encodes CASSVEGHRGGRANVLTF.

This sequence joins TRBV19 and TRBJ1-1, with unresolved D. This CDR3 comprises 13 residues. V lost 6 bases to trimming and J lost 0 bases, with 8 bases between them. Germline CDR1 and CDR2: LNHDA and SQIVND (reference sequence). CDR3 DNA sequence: TGTGCCAGTAGCGAGGGTTTGAACACTGAAGCTTTCTTT. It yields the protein CASSEGLNTEAFF.

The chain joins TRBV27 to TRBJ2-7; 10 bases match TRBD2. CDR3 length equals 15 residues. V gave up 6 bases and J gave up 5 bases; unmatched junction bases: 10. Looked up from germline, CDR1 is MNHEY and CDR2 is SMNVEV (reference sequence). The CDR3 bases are TGTGCCAGCAGACCACCGGGACTAGCGTTCCACGAGCAGTACTTC. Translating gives CASRPPGLAFHEQYF.

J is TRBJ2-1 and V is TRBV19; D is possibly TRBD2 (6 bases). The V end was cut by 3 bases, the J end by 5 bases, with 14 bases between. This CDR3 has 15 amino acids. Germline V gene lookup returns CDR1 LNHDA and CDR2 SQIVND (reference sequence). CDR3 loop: CASSISLALHNEQFF. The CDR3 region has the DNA TGTGCCAGTAGTATTAGCCTAGCGCTACACAATGAGCAGTTCTTC.

The CDR3 here is CASSSWGTGTEAFF. The CDR3 nucleotides are TGTGCCAGCAGCTCCTGGGGCACTGGCACTGAAGCTTTCTTT. The V and J genes are TRBV7-9 and TRBJ1-1; tentatively, D is TRBD1 (5 bases). The germline V and J ends were trimmed by 4 bases and 4 bases, with 13 bases remaining between them. The CDR3 is made up of 14 amino acids. In germline, CDR1 is SEHNR, CDR2 FQNEAQ (reference sequence).

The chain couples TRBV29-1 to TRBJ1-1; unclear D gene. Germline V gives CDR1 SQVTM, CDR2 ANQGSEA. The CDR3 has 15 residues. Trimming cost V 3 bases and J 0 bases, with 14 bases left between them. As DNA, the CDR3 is TGCAGCGTTGATCAGAGTTACCCGATGAACACTGAAGCTTTCTTT. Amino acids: CSVDQSYPMNTEAFF. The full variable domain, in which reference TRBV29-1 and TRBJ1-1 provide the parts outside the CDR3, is SAVISQKPSRDICQRGTSLTIQCQVDSQVTMMFWYRQQPGQSLTLIATANQGSEATYESGFVIDKFPISRPNLTFSTLTVSNMSPEDSSIYLCSVDQSYPMNTEAFFGQGTRLTVV.

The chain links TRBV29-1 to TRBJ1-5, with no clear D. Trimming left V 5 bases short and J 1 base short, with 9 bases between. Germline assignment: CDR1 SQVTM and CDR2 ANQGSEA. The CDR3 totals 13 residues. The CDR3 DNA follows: TGCAGCGTTTCCTTTGGGAGCAATCAGCCCCAGCATTTT. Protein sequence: CSVSFGSNQPQHF.

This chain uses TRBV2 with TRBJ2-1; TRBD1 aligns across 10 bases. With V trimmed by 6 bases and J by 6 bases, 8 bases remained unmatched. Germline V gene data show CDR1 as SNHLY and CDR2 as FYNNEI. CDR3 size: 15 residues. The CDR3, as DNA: TGTGCCAGCAGACAAGGACAGGGGGTTCTCAATGAGCAGTTCTTC. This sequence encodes CASRQGQGVLNEQFF. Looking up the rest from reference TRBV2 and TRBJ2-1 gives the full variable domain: EPEVTQTPSHQVTQMGQEVILRCVPISNHLYFYWYRQILGQKVEFLVSFYNNEISEKSEIFDDQFSVERPDGSNFTLKIRSTKLEDSAMYFCASRQGQGVLNEQFFGPGTRLTVL.

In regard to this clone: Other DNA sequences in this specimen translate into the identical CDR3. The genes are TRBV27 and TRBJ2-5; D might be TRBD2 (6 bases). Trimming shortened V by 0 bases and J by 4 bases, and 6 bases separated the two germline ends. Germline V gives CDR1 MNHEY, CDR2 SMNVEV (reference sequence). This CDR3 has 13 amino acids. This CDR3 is CASSLSGGETQYF. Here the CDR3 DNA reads TGTGCCAGCAGTTTATCGGGGGGAGAGACCCAGTACTTC.

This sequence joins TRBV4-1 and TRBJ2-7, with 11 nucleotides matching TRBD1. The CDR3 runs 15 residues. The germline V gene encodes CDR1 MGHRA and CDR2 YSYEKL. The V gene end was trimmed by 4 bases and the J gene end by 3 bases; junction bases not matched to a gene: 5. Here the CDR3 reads CASSPKGTGGYEQYF. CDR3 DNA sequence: TGCGCCAGCAGCCCTAAAGGGACAGGGGGCTACGAGCAGTACTTC.

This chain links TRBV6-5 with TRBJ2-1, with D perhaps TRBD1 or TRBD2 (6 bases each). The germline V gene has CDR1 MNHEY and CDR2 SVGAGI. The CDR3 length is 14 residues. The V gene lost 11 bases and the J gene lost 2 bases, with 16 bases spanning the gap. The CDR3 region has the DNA TGTGCCTCTGAAACGGGGGCCCCCTACAATGAGCAGTTCTTC. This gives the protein CASETGAPYNEQFF.

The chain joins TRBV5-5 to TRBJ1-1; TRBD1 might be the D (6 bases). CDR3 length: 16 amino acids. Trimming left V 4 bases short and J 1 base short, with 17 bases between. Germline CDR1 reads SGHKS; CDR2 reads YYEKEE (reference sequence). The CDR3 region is CASSEPYRVENTEAFF. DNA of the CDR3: TGTGCCAGCAGCGAACCGTACAGGGTAGAGAACACTGAAGCTTTCTTT. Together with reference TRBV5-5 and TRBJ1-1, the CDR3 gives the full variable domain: DAGVTQSPTHLIKTRGQQVTLRCSPISGHKSVSWYQQVLGQGPQFIFQYYEKEERGRGNFPDRFSARQFPNYSSELNVNALLLGDSALYLCASSEPYRVENTEAFFGQGTRLTVV.

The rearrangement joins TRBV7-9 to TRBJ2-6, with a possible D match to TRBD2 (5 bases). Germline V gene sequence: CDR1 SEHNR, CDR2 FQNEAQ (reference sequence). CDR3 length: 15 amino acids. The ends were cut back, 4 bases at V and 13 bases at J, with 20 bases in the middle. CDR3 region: CASSSSVGVGQVLTF. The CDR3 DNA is TGTGCCAGCAGCTCCTCGGTCGGGGTCGGGCAAGTCCTGACTTTC. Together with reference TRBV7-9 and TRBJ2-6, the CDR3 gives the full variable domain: DTGVSQNPRHKITKRGQNVTFRCDPISEHNRLYWYRQTLGQGPEFLTYFQNEAQLEKSRLLSDRFSAERPKGSFSTLEIQRTEQGDSAMYLCASSSSVGVGQVLTFGAGSRLTVL.

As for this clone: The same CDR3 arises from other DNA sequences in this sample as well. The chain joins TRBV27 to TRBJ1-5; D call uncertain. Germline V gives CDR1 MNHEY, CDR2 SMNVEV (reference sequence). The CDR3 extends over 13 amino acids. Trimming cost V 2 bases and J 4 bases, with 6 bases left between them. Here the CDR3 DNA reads TGTGCCAGCAGTTTAATGGGAAATCAGCCCCAGCATTTT. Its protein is CASSLMGNQPQHF.

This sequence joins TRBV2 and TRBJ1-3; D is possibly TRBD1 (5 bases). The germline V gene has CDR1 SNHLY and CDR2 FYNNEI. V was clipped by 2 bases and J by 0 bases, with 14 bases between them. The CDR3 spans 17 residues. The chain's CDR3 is CASSESGRGTSGNTIYF. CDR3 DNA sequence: TGTGCCAGCAGTGAAAGCGGGCGGGGCACCTCTGGAAACACCATATATTTT.

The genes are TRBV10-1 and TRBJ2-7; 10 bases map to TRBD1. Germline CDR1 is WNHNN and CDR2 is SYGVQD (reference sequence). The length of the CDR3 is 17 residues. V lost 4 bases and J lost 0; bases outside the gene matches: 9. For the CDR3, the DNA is TGCGCCAGCAGTGGGTGGAATCGGGACAGGGGCTCCTACGAGCAGTACTTC. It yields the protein CASSGWNRDRGSYEQYF.

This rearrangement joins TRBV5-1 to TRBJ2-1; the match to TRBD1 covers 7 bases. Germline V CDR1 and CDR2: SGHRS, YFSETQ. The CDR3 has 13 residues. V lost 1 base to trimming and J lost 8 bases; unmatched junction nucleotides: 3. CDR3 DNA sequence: TGCGCCAGCAGCTTGAAGGGGGCGTATGAGCAGTTCTTC. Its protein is CASSLKGAYEQFF.

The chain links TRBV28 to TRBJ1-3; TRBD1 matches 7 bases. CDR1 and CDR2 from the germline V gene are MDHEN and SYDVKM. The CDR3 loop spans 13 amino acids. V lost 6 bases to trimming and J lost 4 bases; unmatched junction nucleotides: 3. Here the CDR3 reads CASSRTGGNTIYF. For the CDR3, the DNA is TGTGCCAGCAGCCGGACAGGAGGAAACACCATATATTTT.